The rows below give T cell receptor beta chains drawn from one sample of a study of cytomegalovirus exposure and HLA in healthy donors. This table comes from immunoSEQ multiplex PCR, and its TCRdb copy is limited to in-frame clones, with some not included. The repertoire consists of more than 95,000 clones, with roughly 83% occurring once and the leading ten covering around 20%. Material: PBMCs. The receptors shown here come from a man younger than 35 in good health and CMV-seropositive. Each CDR3 is given with its conserved first and last residue. D genes are given only for firm matches. Clone size is stated in some rows and not others, as once, few, many or a class when expanded.

v_gene	abundance	j_gene	d_gene	CDR3nt	CDR3aa
TRBV27	once	TRBJ1-2	TRBD1	TGTGCCAGCAGAACCAGGGGGCTTCACTATGGCTACACCTTC	CASRTRGLHYGYTF
TRBV28	few	TRBJ1-4	TRBD1	TGTGCCAGCAGTTTATCCTTGACAGGGGACAATGAAAAACTGTTTTTT	CASSLSLTGDNEKLFF
TRBV30	-	TRBJ2-3	-	TGTGCCTGGAGTGCCAGCCGCCCCCTATCCCAGGGGCGAATAGATACGCAGTATTTT	CAWSASRPLSQGRIDTQYF
TRBV9	once	TRBJ2-5	TRBD1	TGTGCCAGCAGTGTATGGGACAGCCAAGAGACCCAGTACTTC	CASSVWDSQETQYF
TRBV13	-	TRBJ1-2	TRBD1	TGTGCCAGCAGTCAAGGACAGGGATCTCCCCTTAACTATGGCTACACCTTC	CASSQGQGSPLNYGYTF
TRBV4-1	once	TRBJ1-4	TRBD1	TGCGCCAGCAGCCAAATACAGGGGGGGAATGAAAAACTGTTTTTT	CASSQIQGGNEKLFF
TRBV6-6	-	TRBJ1-2	-	TGTGCCAGCAGTGCCGCGTGGGGCTACACCTTC	CASSAAWGYTF
TRBV5-8	-	TRBJ1-5	-	TGTGCCAGCAGCTTGGGGACAGCCCCGGCCCAGCCCCAGCATTTT	CASSLGTAPAQPQHF
TRBV7-2	-	TRBJ2-3	-	TGTGCCAGCAGCGACCGAGGACAGCTCACAGATACGCAGTATTTT	CASSDRGQLTDTQYF
TRBV10-2	-	TRBJ2-7	TRBD1	TGCGCCAGCAATTCCGGGACAGGGATTTTCTACGAGCAGTACTTC	CASNSGTGIFYEQYF
TRBV16	-	TRBJ1-1	TRBD1	TGTGCCAGCAGCCCATCGGCCGGGCAGGGGGACACTGAAGCTTTCTTT	CASSPSAGQGDTEAFF
TRBV19	-	TRBJ2-1	-	TGTGCCAGTAGTATAGATCTATGGCAGGGTTCCTACAATGAGCAGTTCTTC	CASSIDLWQGSYNEQFF
TRBV27	-	TRBJ1-2	-	TGTGCCAGCGGAGAGGCAGCTAACTATGGCTACACCTTC	CASGEAANYGYTF
TRBV1	few	TRBJ1-1	-	TGCACCAGCAGCCTCCCAACTGAAGCTTTCTTT	CTSSLPTEAFF
TRBV9	-	TRBJ2-7	TRBD2	TGTGCCAGCAGCGTAGGGACTAGCGGGGAGGGAGAGCAGTACTTC	CASSVGTSGEGEQYF
TRBV6-5	-	TRBJ1-6	TRBD1	TGTGCCAGCAGTATGAGGGGGCGGGATTCACCCCTCCACTTT	CASSMRGRDSPLHF
TRBV18	few	TRBJ1-6	TRBD1	TGTGCCAGCTCACAAACCGGGACAGGTAGTTCACCCCTCCACTTT	CASSQTGTGSSPLHF
TRBV4-1	-	TRBJ2-7	TRBD2	TGCGCCAGCAGCCAAGGGGCGGCTAGCGGGGGGGCCTACGAGCAGTACTTC	CASSQGAASGGAYEQYF
TRBV5-1	-	TRBJ2-3	-	TGCGCCAGCAGCCAGGACAGCATCACAGATACGCAGTATTTT	CASSQDSITDTQYF
TRBV13	once	TRBJ2-1	-	TGTGCCAGCAGCAACGGGGGCTACAATGAGCAGTTCTTC	CASSNGGYNEQFF
TRBV6-5	-	TRBJ2-5	TRBD2	TGTGCCAGCAGTTCGGGCGGGGGGGCCCTAGAGACCCAGTACTTC	CASSSGGGALETQYF
TRBV2	-	TRBJ2-3	-	TGTGCCAGCAGTACCTTGGACATTCCCTTTGGGCAGTATTTT	CASSTLDIPFGQYF
TRBV13	-	TRBJ2-7	-	TGTGCCAGCAGCTTATCAGGTTTGACGACCTACGAGCAGTACTTC	CASSLSGLTTYEQYF
TRBV2	-	TRBJ1-5	TRBD1	TGTGCCAGCAGTCGGACAGGACCGAATCAGCCCCAGCATTTT	CASSRTGPNQPQHF
TRBV5-5	-	TRBJ1-1	TRBD1	TGTGCCAGCAGCCCGGGGGACAGCGATATCACTGAAGCTTTCTTT	CASSPGDSDITEAFF
TRBV30	-	TRBJ2-2	-	TGTGCCTGGAGTATAGGGGCCGGGGAGCTGTTTTTT	CAWSIGAGELFF
TRBV7-9	-	TRBJ1-3	-	TGTGCCAGCAGCTCAATAAAGAGCTCTGGAAACACCATATATTTT	CASSSIKSSGNTIYF
TRBV5-1	-	TRBJ1-1	TRBD1	TGCGCCAGCAGCTTGGGCAGGACAGGGGGCACTGAAGCTTTCTTT	CASSLGRTGGTEAFF
TRBV12-5	-	TRBJ1-3	TRBD1	TGTGCTAGTGCCCCCGGGACAGGGGCTGGAAACACCATATATTTT	CASAPGTGAGNTIYF
TRBV7-9	-	TRBJ2-7	-	TGTGCCAGCAGCGTGGACATGACCTACGAGCAGTACTTC	CASSVDMTYEQYF
TRBV10-2	-	TRBJ2-7	-	TGCGCCAGCACCCTCGGGGGGCACCTGTCCTACGAGCAGTACTTC	CASTLGGHLSYEQYF